These 8 T cell receptor beta chains originate from one sample sequenced in a study of blood T cells in healthy people across ages. Sample-barcoded 5' priming and a J-beta primer mix drove a second PCR of 7 to 11 cycles. TCRdb re-called the 5' RACE reads through MiXCR, storing one row per CDR3 protein. The sample records approximately 800,000 distinct CDR3 sequences, 35% to 60% being singletons. Sequenced material: blood. These receptors were taken from a man aged 80 or over in good health.

On this clonotype: At one end, the junction sequence differs from germline, possibly due to a read error. The genes are TRBV4-1 and TRBJ2-3; possible D gene TRBD1, 6 bases. Looked up from germline, CDR1 is MGHRA and CDR2 is YSYEKL. CDR3 length equals 16 residues. The CDR3 DNA follows: TGCGCCAGCAGCCAAGATTGGGCAGGGGTCACAGATATGCAGTATTTT. Encoded protein: CASSQDWAGVTDMQYF.

The V and J genes are TRBV28 and TRBJ2-1, with 8 bases aligning to TRBD2. CDR1 MDHEN and CDR2 SYDVKM come from the germline V gene. The CDR3 has 16 amino acids. V was clipped by 5 bases and J by 3 bases; unmatched bases: 9. The CDR3 loop reads CASSPPGAGVYNEQFF. CDR3 DNA sequence: TGTGCCAGCAGTCCCCCCGGAGCGGGAGTCTACAATGAGCAGTTCTTC.

This chain connects TRBV6-1 to TRBJ2-7; 7 bases fit TRBD2. Trimming removed 4 bases from V and 6 bases from J; junction bases left unmatched: 12. Per germline, CDR1 MNHNS and CDR2 SASEGT. This CDR3 has 15 residues. The CDR3 bases are TGTGCCAGCAGTGCTGTGGGGCGGGAGTTCCCCGAGCAGTACTTC. This codes for CASSAVGREFPEQYF.

The V and J genes are TRBV7-3 and TRBJ2-6; D is undetermined. The germline gives CDR1 SGHTA, CDR2 FQGTGA. The CDR3 extends over 17 amino acids. The V end was cut by 2 bases, the J end by 0 bases, with 11 bases between. Here the CDR3 reads CASSLSPSSSGANVLTF. CDR3 coding DNA: TGTGCCAGCAGCTTATCCCCGAGTAGCTCTGGGGCCAACGTCCTGACTTTC. The full variable domain, with the rest looked up from reference TRBV7-3 and TRBJ2-6, is GAGVSQTPSNKVTEKGKYVELRCDPISGHTALYWYRQSLGQGPEFLIYFQGTGAADDSGLPNDRFFAVRPEGSVSTLKIQRTERGDSAVYLCASSLSPSSSGANVLTFGAGSRLTVL.

This clonotype has just a few counts. The V call is TRBV4-1, the J call TRBJ1-2, with D possibly being TRBD1 (6 bases). The germline V and J ends were trimmed by 0 bases and 2 bases, with 7 bases remaining between them. CDR1 is MGHRA and CDR2 is YSYEKL in the germline V gene. The CDR3 sequence is 14 residues long. The CDR3 protein is CASSQEQGNYGYTF. For the CDR3, the DNA is TGCGCCAGCAGCCAAGAGCAGGGGAACTATGGCTACACCTTC.

The chain employs TRBV20-1 and TRBJ2-1; D is possibly TRBD2 (5 bases). V lost 7 bases and J lost 5, with 9 bases in between. Germline CDR1 DFQATT, CDR2 SNEGSKA (reference sequence). This CDR3 comprises 11 residues. The DNA for the CDR3 is TGCAGTGAAAGAGGGCACAATGAGCAGTTCTTC. Encoded protein: CSERGHNEQFF.

The chain has TRBV6-5 and TRBJ2-6; D remains unclear. V was cut by 2 bases and J by 0 bases, with 8 bases left in between. In germline, CDR1 is MNHEY, CDR2 SVGAGI. The CDR3 contains 16 residues. The CDR3: CASSYRTLSGANVLTF. The CDR3 nucleotides are TGTGCCAGCAGTTACCGAACCCTCTCTGGGGCCAACGTCCTGACTTTC.

The chain joins TRBV4-1 to TRBJ2-7, with 10 bases fitting TRBD2. Germline loops: CDR1 MGHRA, CDR2 YSYEKL. The CDR3 is 16 amino acids. V dropped 2 bases and J dropped 2; count of bases not matched to a gene: 6. CDR3 DNA sequence: TGCGCCAGCAGCCAACCGACTAGCGGGTTTCCCTACGAGCAGTACTTC. Residues: CASSQPTSGFPYEQYF.